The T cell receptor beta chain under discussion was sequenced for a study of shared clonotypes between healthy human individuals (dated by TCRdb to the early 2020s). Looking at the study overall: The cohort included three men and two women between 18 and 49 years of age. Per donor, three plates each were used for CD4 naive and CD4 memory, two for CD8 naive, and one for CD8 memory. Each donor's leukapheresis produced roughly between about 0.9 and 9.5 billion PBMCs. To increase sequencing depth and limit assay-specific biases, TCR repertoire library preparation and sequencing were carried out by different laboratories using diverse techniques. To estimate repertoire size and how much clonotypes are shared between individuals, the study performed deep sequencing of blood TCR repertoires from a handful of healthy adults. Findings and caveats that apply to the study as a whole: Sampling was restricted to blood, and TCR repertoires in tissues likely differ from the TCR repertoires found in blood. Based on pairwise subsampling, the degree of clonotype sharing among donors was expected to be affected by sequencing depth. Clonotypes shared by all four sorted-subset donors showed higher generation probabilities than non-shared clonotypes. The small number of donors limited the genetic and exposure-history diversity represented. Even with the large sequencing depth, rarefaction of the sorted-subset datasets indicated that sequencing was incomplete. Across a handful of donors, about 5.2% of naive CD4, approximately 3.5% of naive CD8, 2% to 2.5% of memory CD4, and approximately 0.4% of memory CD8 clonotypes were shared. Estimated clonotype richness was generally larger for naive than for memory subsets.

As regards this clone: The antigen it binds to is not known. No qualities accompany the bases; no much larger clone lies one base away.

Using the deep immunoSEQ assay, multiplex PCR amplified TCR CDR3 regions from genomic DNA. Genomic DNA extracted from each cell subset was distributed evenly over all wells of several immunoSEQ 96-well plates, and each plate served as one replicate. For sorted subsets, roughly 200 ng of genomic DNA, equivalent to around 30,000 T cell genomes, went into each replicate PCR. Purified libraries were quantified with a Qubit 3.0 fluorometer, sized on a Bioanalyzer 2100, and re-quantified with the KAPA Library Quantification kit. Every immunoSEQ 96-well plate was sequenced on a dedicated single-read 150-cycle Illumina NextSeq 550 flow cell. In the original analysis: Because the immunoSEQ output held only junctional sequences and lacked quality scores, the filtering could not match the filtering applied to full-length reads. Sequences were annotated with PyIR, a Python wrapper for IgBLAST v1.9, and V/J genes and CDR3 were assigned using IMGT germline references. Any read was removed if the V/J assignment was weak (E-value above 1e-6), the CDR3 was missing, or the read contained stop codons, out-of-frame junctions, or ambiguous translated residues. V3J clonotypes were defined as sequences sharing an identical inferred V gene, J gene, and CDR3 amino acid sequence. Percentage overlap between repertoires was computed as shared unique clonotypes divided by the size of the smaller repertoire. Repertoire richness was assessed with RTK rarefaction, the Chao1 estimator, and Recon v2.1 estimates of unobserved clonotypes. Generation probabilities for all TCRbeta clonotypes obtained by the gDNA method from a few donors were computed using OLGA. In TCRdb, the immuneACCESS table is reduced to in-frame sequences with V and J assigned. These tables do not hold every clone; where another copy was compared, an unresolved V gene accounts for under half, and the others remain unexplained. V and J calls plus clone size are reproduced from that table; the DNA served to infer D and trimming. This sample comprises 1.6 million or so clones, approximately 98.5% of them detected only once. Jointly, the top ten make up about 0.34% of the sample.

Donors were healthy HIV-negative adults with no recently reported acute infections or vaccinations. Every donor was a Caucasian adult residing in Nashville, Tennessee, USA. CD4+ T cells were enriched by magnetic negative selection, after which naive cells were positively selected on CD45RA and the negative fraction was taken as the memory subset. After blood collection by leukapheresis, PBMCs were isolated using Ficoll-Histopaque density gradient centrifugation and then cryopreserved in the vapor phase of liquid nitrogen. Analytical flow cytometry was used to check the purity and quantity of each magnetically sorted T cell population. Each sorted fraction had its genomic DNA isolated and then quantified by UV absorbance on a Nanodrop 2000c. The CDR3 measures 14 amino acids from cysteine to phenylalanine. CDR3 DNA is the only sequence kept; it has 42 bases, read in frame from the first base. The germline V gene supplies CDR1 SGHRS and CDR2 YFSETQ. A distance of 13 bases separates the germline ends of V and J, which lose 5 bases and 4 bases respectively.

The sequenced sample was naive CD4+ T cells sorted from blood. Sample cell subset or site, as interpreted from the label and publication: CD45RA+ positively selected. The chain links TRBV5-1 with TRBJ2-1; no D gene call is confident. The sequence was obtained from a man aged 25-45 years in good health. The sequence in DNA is TGCGCCAGCAGGGGTATACAAGGATACAATGAGCAGTTCTTC. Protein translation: CASRGIQGYNEQFF.